This T cell receptor beta chain was identified during a study of shared clonotypes between healthy human individuals. The table lists this clone with a few counts. The CDR3 is 18 amino acids. J lost 1 base, V lost 5 bases, and 6 bases had no gene match. Germline V lookup: CDR1 KGHSH, CDR2 LQKENI. Method: immunoSEQ multiplex PCR; TCRdb's copy keeps in-frame clones and lacks some. The data contain around 450,000 clones, 70% to 80% of them singletons. This chain joins TRBV18 and TRBJ2-1, with 15 bases identical to TRBD2. Sequencing used PBMCs. The receptor comes from a middle-aged woman in good health. Some clones in this sample may be carry-over from other donors' samples. The CDR3 loop is CASSEWTSGRGSYNEQFF. The CDR3 DNA reads as TGTGCCAGCTCAGAGTGGACTAGCGGGAGGGGGTCCTACAATGAGCAGTTCTTC.